These 18 T cell receptor beta chains were sequenced from one sample in a study of cytomegalovirus exposure and HLA in healthy donors. The PCR had 60 Vbeta and 13 Jbeta primers. Measured with immunoSEQ multiplex PCR; TCRdb has only the in-frame clones, and not every one. The data hold approximately 140,000 clones, with just under 75% observed a single time. The sequenced sample consisted of PBMCs. The source is a woman under 30 in good health and CMV-seronegative.

This chain's CDR3 is CASKGENNRGPQYF. The CDR3 nucleotides read TGTGCCAGCAAGGGGGAAAACAACAGGGGCCCCCAGTACTTC. The chain recombines TRBV6-5 with TRBJ2-7; 7 positions match TRBD1. V shed 7 bases, J shed 10 bases, and the junction held 16 bases outside the gene matches. Germline V gene lookup returns CDR1 MNHEY and CDR2 SVGAGI. CDR3 length: 14 residues.

The chain combines TRBV7-9 with TRBJ2-5; D might be TRBD1 (6 bases). CDR3 length: 16 residues. The V gene's germline CDR1 is SEHNR and CDR2 FQNEAQ (reference sequence). V lost 4 bases, J lost 2 bases, and 17 bases lay in between. The CDR3 region is CASSSYKTGQQETQYF. The DNA of the CDR3 is TGTGCCAGCAGCTCGTATAAGACGGGACAACAAGAGACCCAGTACTTC.

The chain uses TRBV6-1 and TRBJ1-2; D possibly corresponds to TRBD1 (5 bases). V lost 7 bases and J 4 bases, leaving 13 bases between the germline ends. The germline V gene has CDR1 MNHNS and CDR2 SASEGT. This CDR3 has 13 amino acids. The CDR3 loop is CASNQGLGYGYTF. The CDR3 DNA follows: TGTGCCAGCAATCAGGGACTTGGCTATGGCTACACCTTC.

The chain links TRBV5-5 to TRBJ1-6; 8 bases fit TRBD1. The germline V gene has CDR1 SGHKS and CDR2 YYEKEE (reference sequence). Trimming at V came to 4 bases and at J to 9 bases, leaving 9 bases not matched to a gene. This CDR3 region has 15 residues. In DNA form, the CDR3 reads TGTGCCAGCAGCACGTTACAGGGGGTGGGTTCACCCCTCCACTTT. This codes for CASSTLQGVGSPLHF. The full variable domain, completed using reference TRBV5-5 and TRBJ1-6, is DAGVTQSPTHLIKTRGQQVTLRCSPISGHKSVSWYQQVLGQGPQFIFQYYEKEERGRGNFPDRFSARQFPNYSSELNVNALLLGDSALYLCASSTLQGVGSPLHFGNGTRLTVT.

CDR3 bases: TGTGCCACCAGCAGAGATCGTCTCTACACTGAAGCTTTCTTT. Protein sequence: CATSRDRLYTEAFF. V gene TRBV15 combines with J gene TRBJ1-1; D remains ambiguous. This CDR3 spans 14 amino acids. The V gene lost 0 bases and the J gene lost 3 bases, with 8 bases spanning the gap. Germline CDR1 reads LNHNV; CDR2 reads YYDKDF (reference sequence).

The chain combines TRBV6-5 with TRBJ2-5; 7 bases are a match to TRBD1. CDR1 is MNHEY, CDR2 SVGAGI, per germline. Trimming took 6 bases from V and 5 from J; bases not matched to a gene: 3. This CDR3 has 12 amino acids. This CDR3 is CASSDRAETQYF. The DNA of the CDR3 is TGTGCCAGCAGCGACAGGGCGGAGACCCAGTACTTC.

Here the CDR3 DNA reads TGCGCCAGCAGTGAGCGGGGTAAAACTTATAATTCACCCCTCCACTTT. It is translated as CASSERGKTYNSPLHF. V gene TRBV10-2 combines with J gene TRBJ1-6; D is unresolved. The CDR3 totals 16 residues. Trimming stripped 2 bases from V and 4 bases from J, with 12 bases between. Germline V gene lookup returns CDR1 WSHSY and CDR2 SAAADI.

CDR3 nucleotides: TGCAGCGTTGTACCCGCGAGCTCTGGAAACACCATATATTTT. This codes for CSVVPASSGNTIYF. V usage is TRBV29-1 and J usage is TRBJ1-3; D unresolved. V was shortened by 4 bases and J by 0 bases, with 10 bases between the two germline ends. CDR3 length: 14 amino acids. CDR1 is SQVTM, CDR2 ANQGSEA, per germline.

This chain connects TRBV11-3 to TRBJ2-5, with D tentatively TRBD1 (6 bases). This CDR3 has 14 amino acids. Trimming left V 1 base short and J 3 bases short, with 9 bases between. The germline CDR1 and CDR2 sequences are SGHNT and YENEEA. The CDR3 nucleotides are TGTGCCAGCAGCTTAGCATGGACAGAAGAGACCCAGTACTTC. Its translation: CASSLAWTEETQYF.

The chain uses TRBV14 and TRBJ2-1, with TRBD2 matching over 8 bases. The CDR3 is 16 residues long. V lost 0 bases to trimming and J lost 3 bases; unmatched junction nucleotides: 4. Germline CDR1 is SGHDN and CDR2 is FVKESK. In nucleotides, the CDR3 is TGTGCCAGCAGCCAAGATCGTCTAGCGGGCTACAATGAGCAGTTCTTC. This sequence encodes CASSQDRLAGYNEQFF.

The chain carries TRBV5-5 and TRBJ1-1, with a tentative D call TRBD1 (5 bases). The V end was cut by 3 bases, the J end by 5 bases, with 23 bases between. Germline V lookup: CDR1 SGHKS, CDR2 YYEKEE (reference sequence). The CDR3 runs 17 residues. The CDR3 DNA is TGTGCCAGCAGCTCCTGGGGGGTCAGGGTAGAGGATACTGAAGCTTTCTTT. Protein product: CASSSWGVRVEDTEAFF.

This clone was seen a handful of times. V is TRBV19 and J is TRBJ1-3, with D perhaps TRBD1 (5 bases). The ends were cut back, 3 bases at V and 7 bases at J, with 10 bases in the middle. Looked up from germline, CDR1 is LNHDA and CDR2 is SQIVND (reference sequence). The CDR3 totals 13 residues. This CDR3 reads CASSIDSTNTIYF. The CDR3 DNA follows: TGTGCCAGTAGTATCGACAGTACCAACACCATATATTTT.

The chain recombines TRBV7-9 with TRBJ2-1, with 9 nucleotides matching TRBD1. Germline loops: CDR1 SEHNR, CDR2 FQNEAQ (reference sequence). The CDR3 has 15 residues. V gave up 4 bases and J gave up 8 bases; unmatched junction bases: 9. In nucleotides, the CDR3 is TGTGCCAGCAGCTCCGGGTGGGACAGGGTCCATGAGCAGTTCTTC. It is translated as CASSSGWDRVHEQFF.

The V gene is TRBV10-3, the J gene TRBJ2-1, with D possibly being TRBD2 (6 bases). CDR3 size: 17 residues. Germline V gene data show CDR1 as ENHRY and CDR2 as SYGVKD. Trimming removed 1 base from V and 0 bases from J, with 13 bases in between. The CDR3, as DNA: TGTGCCATCAGTGAGTGGTCCCGGGGGAGCTCCTACAATGAGCAGTTCTTC. It specifies CAISEWSRGSSYNEQFF.

The rearrangement links TRBV19 to TRBJ2-5; D uncertain. Germline assignment: CDR1 LNHDA and CDR2 SQIVND (reference sequence). Trimming shortened V by 2 bases and J by 5 bases, and 12 bases separated the two germline ends. The CDR3 runs to 14 residues. CDR3 nucleotides: TGTGCCAGTAGTATAAGTCTAGTATCGGAGACCCAGTACTTC. Its protein product is CASSISLVSETQYF.

The J gene is TRBJ1-1, the V gene TRBV6-1, with TRBD1 identical over 10 bases. This CDR3 contains 14 residues. After removal of 8 bases from V and 3 bases from J, the junction contained 6 bases not matched to a gene. CDR1 and CDR2 from the germline V gene are MNHNS and SASEGT. The CDR3 DNA reads TGTGCCAGCGGCGGACAGGGGGATGACACTGAAGCTTTCTTT. This codes for CASGGQGDDTEAFF.

This clone has at least ten counts. The chain joins TRBV10-1 to TRBJ2-3; weak D call: TRBD1 (6 bases). CDR3 length: 15 residues. V was trimmed by 6 bases and J by 6 bases, leaving 19 bases between them. Germline V lookup: CDR1 WNHNN, CDR2 SYGVQD (reference sequence). This chain's CDR3 is CASSRGEGEVDTQYF. CDR3 nucleotide sequence: TGCGCCAGCAGCCGTGGCGAGGGGGAAGTGGATACGCAGTATTTT.

This clone is a singleton in its sample. The chain carries TRBV6-5 and TRBJ1-1, with D perhaps TRBD1 (6 bases). V lost 8 bases and J lost 2, with 12 bases in between. The CDR3 spans 13 residues. Germline CDR1 and CDR2: MNHEY and SVGAGI. The CDR3 DNA reads as TGTGCCAGCCTCGGGACACCTAACACTGAAGCTTTCTTT. This encodes CASLGTPNTEAFF.